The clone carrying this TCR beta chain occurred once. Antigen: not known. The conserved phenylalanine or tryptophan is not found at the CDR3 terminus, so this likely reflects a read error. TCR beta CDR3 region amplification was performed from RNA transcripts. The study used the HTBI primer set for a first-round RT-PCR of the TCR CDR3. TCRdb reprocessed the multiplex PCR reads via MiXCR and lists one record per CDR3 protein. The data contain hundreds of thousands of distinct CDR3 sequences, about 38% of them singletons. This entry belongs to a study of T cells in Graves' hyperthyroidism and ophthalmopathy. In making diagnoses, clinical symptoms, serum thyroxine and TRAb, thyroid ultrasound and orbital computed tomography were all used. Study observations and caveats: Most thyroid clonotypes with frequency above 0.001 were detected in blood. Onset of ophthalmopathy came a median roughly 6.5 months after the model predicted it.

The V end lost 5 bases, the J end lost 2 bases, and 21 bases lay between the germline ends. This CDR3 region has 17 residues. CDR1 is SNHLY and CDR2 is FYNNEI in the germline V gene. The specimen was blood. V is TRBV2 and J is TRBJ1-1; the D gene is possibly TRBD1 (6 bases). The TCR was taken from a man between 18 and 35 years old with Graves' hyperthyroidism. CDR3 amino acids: CASSFPPQDSVNTEAFS. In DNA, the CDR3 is TGTGCCAGCAGTTTCCCTCCTCAGGACAGCGTTAACACTGAAGCTTTCTCT.